The 16 T cell receptor beta chains below were found in one sample sequenced in a study of PD-L1 blockade in urothelial cancer. Time point specified: pretreatment peripheral blood. Sequenced by immunoSEQ multiplex PCR; TCRdb stores in-frame clones only, minus some. The table includes about 49,000 clones, 70% to 80% detected once. The source was PBMCs, collected around atezolizumab (anti-PD-L1) treatment. These receptors came from a man aged 65-85 years with urothelial cancer.

CDR3 sequence: CASSESGTGGQETQYF. In nucleotides, the CDR3 is TGTGCCAGCAGTGAATCGGGGACAGGGGGCCAAGAGACCCAGTACTTC. The chain uses TRBV2 and TRBJ2-5, with 11 bases lining up with TRBD1. Germline trimming cut 2 bases from V and 1 base from J; bases unmatched to any gene: 3. CDR1 SNHLY and CDR2 FYNNEI come from the germline V gene. The CDR3 sequence is 16 residues long. Using reference TRBV2 and TRBJ2-5 for the parts outside the CDR3, the full variable domain is EPEVTQTPSHQVTQMGQEVILRCVPISNHLYFYWYRQILGQKVEFLVSFYNNEISEKSEIFDDQFSVERPDGSNFTLKIRSTKLEDSAMYFCASSESGTGGQETQYFGPGTRLLVL.

The chain combines TRBV7-9 with TRBJ1-1; the D is unclear. V was clipped by 2 bases and J by 7 bases, with 11 bases between them. This CDR3 spans 13 amino acids. CDR1 and CDR2 from the germline V gene are SEHNR and FQNEAQ (reference sequence). The CDR3 sequence: CASSLLGTNEAFF. For the CDR3, the DNA is TGTGCCAGCAGCTTATTAGGTACTAATGAAGCTTTCTTT.

This clone has only a few counts. Germline is not matched at one junction end, which may reflect a read error. The rearrangement joins TRBV7-7 to TRBJ1-2; TRBD1 agrees at 9 bases. CDR3 length: 14 residues. Germline V CDR1 and CDR2: SSHAT, FNYEAQ (reference sequence). The CDR3 DNA reads TGTGCTAGCACCCTGAGGGACAGGGTTGATGGCTACACCTTC. Protein sequence: CASTLRDRVDGYTF.

This sequence joins TRBV11-2 and TRBJ1-1, with D perhaps matching TRBD1 (6 bases). The V end was cut by 6 bases, the J end by 7 bases, with 15 bases between. The CDR3 extends over 13 amino acids. Germline lookup yields CDR1 SGHAT and CDR2 FQNNGV. CDR3 sequence (DNA): TGTGCCAGCAGTCCTTGGCAGGGGCGTGAAGCTTTCTTT. Protein product: CASSPWQGREAFF.

The chain recombines TRBV11-2 with TRBJ2-1, with D maybe TRBD2 (6 bases). V lost 1 base, J lost 2 bases, and 6 bases lay in between. The CDR3 contains 14 residues. The germline V gene encodes CDR1 SGHAT and CDR2 FQNNGV. CDR3 sequence (DNA): TGTGCCAGCAGCTTAGCGGGGGCCTACAATGAGCAGTTCTTC. Its protein is CASSLAGAYNEQFF.

The chain joins TRBV5-1 to TRBJ1-2, with TRBD1 matching 9 bases. The CDR3 has 14 residues. The germline V gene encodes CDR1 SGHRS and CDR2 YFSETQ. J gave up 8 bases and V 4 bases, and 9 bases lay outside the gene matches. The CDR3 sequence: CASSETGGPKGYTF. The CDR3 bases are TGCGCCAGCAGCGAAACAGGGGGCCCTAAGGGCTACACCTTC.

This clone has a single count. The rearrangement uses TRBV30 and TRBJ1-2; a possible D gene is TRBD1 (5 bases). The V gene's germline CDR1 is GTSNPN and CDR2 SVGIG (reference sequence). V was pared by 6 bases and J by 0 bases, with 17 bases between. This CDR3 has 15 residues. The CDR3 nucleotides read TGTGCCTGTACAGCAGGGCTATTCTCTAACTATGGCTACACCTTC. Its protein product is CACTAGLFSNYGYTF. Drawing the rest from reference TRBV30 and TRBJ1-2, the complete variable domain is SQTIHQWPATLVQPVGSPLSLECTVEGTSNPNLYWYRQAAGRGLQLLFYSVGIGQISSEVPQNLSASRPQDRQFILSSKKLLLSDSGFYLCACTAGLFSNYGYTFGSGTRLTVV.

This chain uses TRBV7-9 with TRBJ2-7, with D unclear. The CDR3 runs to 13 residues. Germline CDR1 is SEHNR and CDR2 is FQNEAQ (reference sequence). V was cut by 4 bases and J by 3 bases, with 10 bases left in between. CDR3 region: CASSSRHFYEQYF. Written as DNA, the CDR3 is TGTGCCAGCAGCTCCCGACACTTCTACGAGCAGTACTTC.

There are a few counts of this clone. V is TRBV5-1 and J is TRBJ2-1, with TRBD2 identical over 9 bases. Germline CDR1 is SGHRS and CDR2 is YFSETQ. The CDR3 consists of 17 residues. The V and J ends lost 3 bases and 2 bases, in that order; junction bases with no gene match: 9. The CDR3 coding sequence is TGCGCCAGCAGCTCCCAACTAGCGGGCGGGACCTACAATGAGCAGTTCTTC. This translates into CASSSQLAGGTYNEQFF.

The sample holds a few counts of this clone. The chain employs TRBV4-1 and TRBJ2-3; D not certain. There are 14 residues in the CDR3. The V and J ends lost 6 bases and 0 bases respectively, with 10 bases between them. CDR1 is MGHRA and CDR2 is YSYEKL in the germline V gene. The CDR3 spells CASRQSPSTDTQYF. CDR3 sequence (DNA): TGCGCCAGCAGACAAAGCCCTAGCACAGATACGCAGTATTTT.

The chain links TRBV5-4 to TRBJ2-1, with TRBD1 matching over 8 bases. J lost 0 bases, V lost 4 bases, and 6 bases had no gene match. CDR3 length: 16 residues. Germline V gene lookup returns CDR1 SGHNT and CDR2 YYREEE (reference sequence). DNA of the CDR3: TGTGCCAGCAGCACCCGGACAGGGACCTCCTACAATGAGCAGTTCTTC. It encodes CASSTRTGTSYNEQFF.

The rearrangement joins TRBV29-1 to TRBJ2-7, with 10 positions matching TRBD1. The length of the CDR3 is 14 residues. Germline assignment: CDR1 SQVTM and CDR2 ANQGSEA. J gave up 3 bases and V 4 bases, and 6 bases lay outside the gene matches. CDR3 nucleotide sequence: TGCAGCGTTGTAGACGGGACAGGGGACTACGAGCAGTACTTC. It encodes CSVVDGTGDYEQYF.

This chain connects TRBV19 to TRBJ1-2; D gene ambiguous. Looked up from germline, CDR1 is LNHDA and CDR2 is SQIVND (reference sequence). The germline V and J ends were trimmed by 5 bases and 4 bases, with 11 bases remaining between them. CDR3 length: 13 residues. CDR3 sequence: CASSGEGPYGYTF. The CDR3 DNA reads TGTGCCAGTAGTGGGGAGGGCCCCTATGGCTACACCTTC.

V usage is TRBV10-3 and J usage is TRBJ1-1; D ambiguous. The V gene lost 2 bases and the J gene lost 2 bases, with 6 bases spanning the gap. CDR3 length equals 13 residues. Looked up from germline, CDR1 is ENHRY and CDR2 is SYGVKD. The chain's CDR3 is CAISEILNTEAFF. The CDR3 nucleotides are TGTGCCATCAGTGAGATCTTAAACACTGAAGCTTTCTTT.

The rearrangement joins TRBV19 to TRBJ2-2; a possible D gene is TRBD1 (5 bases). Germline V gene lookup returns CDR1 LNHDA and CDR2 SQIVND (reference sequence). V lost 8 bases and J lost 2, with 12 bases in between. The CDR3 extends over 14 amino acids. The CDR3 is CASGPDSNTGELFF. CDR3 nucleotide sequence: TGTGCCAGTGGGCCTGACAGCAACACCGGGGAGCTGTTTTTT.

V is TRBV6-5 and J is TRBJ1-5, with a tentative D call TRBD1 (6 bases). Per the germline V gene, CDR1 is MNHEY and CDR2 is SVGAGI. The germline V and J ends were trimmed by 0 bases and 7 bases, with 13 bases remaining between them. CDR3 size: 15 residues. As DNA, the CDR3 is TGTGCCAGCAGTTACTCGAGGGGGGGAGTACAGCCCCAGCATTTT. Its protein product is CASSYSRGGVQPQHF.